The following is a T cell receptor (beta chain) sequence with its context. Antigen: not known. The sample is drawn from a study of shared clonotypes between healthy human individuals. This CDR3 has 17 residues. Germline-derived CDR1 and CDR2 are MGHDK and SYGVNS. Trimming took off 3 bases at V and 1 base at J, with 16 bases between the two ends. Study-level results: Shared across four donors were roughly 4.7% of the naive CD4 clonotypes.

The study ran the assay at deep level. The authors split each subset's genomic DNA evenly across several immunoSEQ plates. The protocol was immunoSEQ multiplex PCR, while the TCRdb copy is restricted to in-frame clones and leaves out a portion. Among 2.3 million or so clones listed, 93% were seen once. This chain connects TRBV25-1 to TRBJ2-1; TRBD1 or TRBD2 may be the D gene (5 bases each). Sequencing was carried out using naive CD4+ T cells from PBMCs. Subset described: CD45RA+ positively selected. This sequence was found in a man aged 18 to 30 in good health. Some clones in this sample may be carry-over from other donors' samples. The DNA for the CDR3 is TGTGCCAGCAGTGAGCCCCCGGGGCAGCATTCCTACAATGAGCAGTTCTTC. Translated, it gives CASSEPPGQHSYNEQFF.